This entry describes one TCR beta chain. What this receptor recognizes is not known. The sample holds no much larger clone one base away, and base qualities are not on file. Other DNA sequences within the sample encode an identical CDR3. The data derive from a study of CD8+ T cells in alopecia areata (dated by TCRdb to the late 2010s). Notes on the research overall: Treated patients were enrolled in an open-label pilot trial of oral tofacitinib at 5 to 10 mg twice daily for moderate-to-severe alopecia areata. Patients stayed on tofacitinib for 6 to 18 months and then had 6 months of follow-up off drug so that delayed response and recurrence could be assessed. Disease severity in treated patients was measured with the SALT score, which quantifies the percentage of affected scalp surface area. High-throughput TCRbeta sequencing was used to examine T cell clonal expansion in alopecia areata in both the C3H/HeJ mouse model and human patients. Human TCRbeta sequencing covered scalp tissue and sorted CD4+ and CD8+ peripheral blood T cells from patchy and totalis/universalis alopecia areata patients and healthy controls. Tofacitinib-treated patients had biopsies at baseline and at 4 and 24 weeks of treatment, with a later scalp biopsy in several patients. Scalp clonality was compared among normal scalp (n=4), patchy alopecia areata scalp (n=8), and alopecia totalis/universalis scalp (n=8). RNA came from the PAXgene miRNA kit for fixed scalp, the miRNeasy kit for PBMCs, and the RNeasy kit for mouse skin. immunoSEQ multiplex PCR using 35 Vbeta forward primers and 13 Jbeta reverse primers was used to amplify TCRbeta CDR3 regions.

The meaning of the sample's treatment or condition label: oral pan-JAK inhibitor, 5-10 mg twice daily. Lesional scalp punch biopsies and peripheral blood were collected from alopecia areata patients. After PBMCs were isolated by density centrifugation and stained for CD3, CD4 and CD8, a FACSAria was used to sort CD4+ and CD8+ T cells. From the germline V gene (reference sequence), CDR1 is GTSNPN and CDR2 is SVGIG. The CDR3 contains 12 residues, cysteine and phenylalanine counted. The sequence is cut down to CDR3 DNA, 36 bases in frame from base 1. V drops 1 base and J drops 5 bases, leaving 8 bases in between. Points the paper makes about the study in general: Many expanded lesional clones persisted in scalp and blood during tofacitinib treatment, which may partly explain relapse after stopping treatment. With tofacitinib, both scalp clonality and the number of expanded CD8+ clones among the top 100 scalp clones went down significantly. TCR sequences shared between patients were less clear than in mice, possibly partly because of HLA diversity in the patient population. Resident alphabeta T cells in normal human skin are also sequenced, complicating scalp TCR repertoire analysis, unlike mouse skin dominated by gammadelta T cells. The treated cohort was small, with a single nonresponder, so links between baseline CD8+ expansion and response need larger studies. Compared with normal scalp, lesional scalp had higher clonality and more expanded CD8+ clones, particularly in alopecia totalis/universalis, a pattern that suggests antigenic drive.

Library prep was done by the immunoSEQ multiplex PCR assay. RNA was extracted from all samples and reverse transcribed into cDNA, which served as template for TCR sequencing. SuperScript III was used to make first-strand cDNA, primed with a 2:1 mix of oligo-dT and random hexamers. A synthetic immune receptor repertoire was used to assess amplification bias, and residual bias was removed computationally. The authors processed their data as follows. After raw reads were preprocessed to remove errors, the CDR3 was defined following IMGT conventions as running from the conserved cysteine to phenylalanine. Clonality was computed by normalizing Shannon entropy by log2 of the number of productive unique TCRs and subtracting the result from 1. Whether scalp clones were CD4 or CD8 was inferred by matching scalp TCRbeta sequences against CD4 and CD8 repertoires sorted from blood. TCRdb's version of the immuneACCESS table is confined to in-frame rearrangements and falls short of the full clone set. An unresolved V gene accounts for under half of the shortfall where checked; the remainder is of unknown origin. V, J and clone size are those of that table, while D and trimming were read from the DNA. The sample profile shows fewer than 250,000 clones; around two fifths of them were found once. 2.6% of the sample goes to the ten largest clones.

The sequences come from CD4+ T cells sorted from blood, collected at approximately week 39, from a patient treated with tofacitinib. The clonotype was recovered from a human donor with alopecia areata. The sequence is built from TRBV30 and TRBJ1-1; TRBD1 is perhaps the D gene, given 6 matching bases. CDR3 reads: CAWSDRETEAFF. The bases are TGTGCCTGGAGTGACAGGGAAACTGAAGCTTTCTTT. The variable domain in full, with residues beyond the CDR3 obtained from the reference TRBV30 and TRBJ1-1 genes, is SQTIHQWPATLVQPVGSPLSLECTVEGTSNPNLYWYRQAAGRGLQLLFYSVGIGQISSEVPQNLSASRPQDRQFILSSKKLLLSDSGFYLCAWSDRETEAFFGQGTRLTVV.